This note documents a single T cell receptor (beta chain) sequence. Its cognate antigen is unknown. The CDR3 totals 14 residues. Trimming removed 0 bases at V and 1 base at J, with 7 bases between. Germline V CDR1 and CDR2: SGDLS, YYNGEE. Ipilimumab-mediated CTLA-4 blockade plus focal radiation was given to patients having chemo-refractory metastatic non-small-cell lung cancer. Libraries were prepared by immunoSEQ multiplex PCR; TCRdb keeps only in-frame clonotypes and omits some of them. The data show over 80,000 clones, around 86% seen once. The entry originates in a study of radiotherapy plus CTLA-4 blockade in lung cancer. The wider study: Objective responses arose in approximately 19% of patients, and roughly 31% experienced disease control. Study results and caveats: Peripheral blood showed expansion of tumor-derived TCR clones after radiotherapy and ipilimumab.

The receptor comes from a human donor with non-small cell lung cancer that progressed on radiotherapy plus ipilimumab. Sequenced here: peripheral blood, sampled from a patient treated with radiotherapy plus ipilimumab. V is TRBV9 and J is TRBJ2-5; D not certain. This CDR3 reads CASSVGPSQETQYF. The CDR3 DNA is TGTGCCAGCAGCGTAGGTCCCTCCCAAGAGACCCAGTACTTC.